The clone carrying this T cell receptor beta chain was observed many times. The antigen remains undetermined. These data belong to a study of shared clonotypes between healthy human individuals. Study-wide results and caveats: Clonotype sharing among donors likely depends on sequencing depth. Between a handful of donors, naive CD4 clonotypes were shared at a level of about 5%.

About 30,000 T cell genomes, or roughly 200 ng DNA, went into the sorted-subset replicate PCRs. Clones were sequenced by immunoSEQ multiplex PCR, and TCRdb holds only the in-frame ones, with some missing. Of over a million clones in the sample, about four fifths were seen once. Germline assignment: CDR1 KGHSH and CDR2 LQKENI. Trimming removed 3 bases at V and 1 base at J, with 13 bases between. This CDR3 has 15 amino acids. The rearrangement uses TRBV18 and TRBJ2-7, with D possibly being TRBD1 (6 bases). Sequencing was done on a sample of memory CD4+ T cells from PBMCs. Documented subset: CD45RA-negative fraction. This clonotype was sampled from a man younger than 35 in good health. Some clones in this sample may be carry-over from other donors' samples. The CDR3 spells CASSPSRGLSYEQYF. Written as DNA, the CDR3 is TGTGCCAGCTCACCTTCCAGGGGCCTGTCCTACGAGCAGTACTTC.